Below, 26 T cell receptor beta chains from the same sample are listed, as sequenced in a study of OX40 agonist ivuxolimab in advanced cancers. The repertoire was sequenced with immunoSEQ multiplex PCR; TCRdb's copy has only in-frame clones and lacks some. In the table there are 85,000 to 130,000 clones, over 75% of which are singletons. The sequencing here drew on CD4+ or CD8+ T cells sorted from blood, taken in a trial of the OX40 agonist ivuxolimab. These TCRs come from an adult with an advanced solid tumor such as melanoma, head and neck, liver or kidney cancer.

The chain is built from TRBV5-6 and TRBJ2-4; tentatively, D is TRBD2 (6 bases). V lost 2 bases and J 1 base, leaving 13 bases between the germline ends. CDR1 SGHDT and CDR2 YYEEEE come from the germline V gene. CDR3 length equals 16 residues. CDR3 in amino acids: CASSLAGTEAKNIQYF. CDR3 coding DNA: TGTGCCAGCAGCTTAGCCGGGACTGAGGCCAAAAACATTCAGTACTTC. Based on the CDR3 plus reference TRBV5-6 and TRBJ2-4, the full variable domain is DAGVTQSPTHLIKTRGQQVTLRCSPKSGHDTVSWYQQALGQGPQFIFQYYEEEERQRGNFPDRFSGHQFPNYSSELNVNALLLGDSALYLCASSLAGTEAKNIQYFGAGTRLSVL.

Points on this clone: At the DNA level, this CDR3 is encoded by other sequences in the same sample as well. V is TRBV7-2 and J is TRBJ2-5; TRBD1 might be the D (6 bases). Germline V lookup: CDR1 SGHTA, CDR2 FQGNSA. Between the trimmed V and J ends, which lost 6 bases and 2 bases, there was a span of 10 bases. The CDR3 is made up of 13 amino acids. The CDR3 DNA reads TGTGCCAGCAGTCGCGACAGGCAAGAGACCCAGTACTTC. It translates to CASSRDRQETQYF.

The chain employs TRBV12-2 and TRBJ1-1; TRBD1 reflects the table's D call only, with no check against the DNA. TRBV12-2 is flagged as a pseudogene. This CDR3 spans 17 amino acids. This chain's CDR3 is CASRLAGPTGGNTEAFF. For the CDR3, the DNA is TGTGCAAGTCGCTTAGCGGGACCTACAGGGGGGAACACTGAAGCTTTCTTT.

This clone was counted a single time. The chain has TRBV5-1 and TRBJ2-7; D gene unclear. V lost 0 bases and J lost 4, with 8 bases in between. Germline assignment: CDR1 SGHRS and CDR2 YFSETQ. This CDR3 region has 13 residues. This chain's CDR3 is CASSLDSMYEQYF. For the CDR3, the DNA is TGCGCCAGCAGCTTGGACAGTATGTACGAGCAGTACTTC.

The gene calls are TRBV6-1 and TRBJ2-2, with TRBD2 as a possible D gene (6 bases). The CDR3 extends over 16 amino acids. Germline V lookup: CDR1 MNHNS, CDR2 SASEGT. The ends were cut back, 4 bases at V and 6 bases at J, with 18 bases in the middle. The CDR3 nucleotides read TGTGCCAGCAGTGTGTGGCTAGCGAGCACGTCCGGGGAGCTGTTTTTT. Amino acids: CASSVWLASTSGELFF.

This chain uses TRBV5-1 with TRBJ1-3; tentative D call: TRBD1 (6 bases). V gave up 0 bases and J gave up 7 bases, with 14 bases separating them. CDR3 length: 15 amino acids. CDR1 SGHRS and CDR2 YFSETQ come from the germline V gene. The CDR3 nucleotides are TGCGCCAGCAGCTTGGTGGCCGGGGGCGGGAACACCATATATTTT. The encoded protein is CASSLVAGGGNTIYF.

The chain uses TRBV7-3 and TRBJ2-1, with 8 bases lining up with TRBD2. Looked up from germline, CDR1 is SGHTA and CDR2 is FQGTGA. Trimming cost V 3 bases and J 7 bases; bases outside gene matches: 8. This CDR3 is 15 amino acids long. CDR3 region: CASSFVSGDHNEQFF. The CDR3 DNA follows: TGTGCCAGCAGCTTTGTTAGCGGGGATCATAATGAGCAGTTCTTC.

The chain employs TRBV30 and TRBJ1-1; 8 bases map to TRBD1. CDR1 GTSNPN and CDR2 SVGIG come from the germline V gene (reference sequence). CDR3 length equals 14 residues. Trimming took 2 bases from V and 4 from J; bases not matched to a gene: 6. As DNA, the CDR3 is TGTGCCTGGAGTATTACAGGGGGATCCACTGAAGCTTTCTTT. As protein: CAWSITGGSTEAFF.

The DNA of the CDR3 is TGCGCCAGCAGCCACCAGACAGGGGGGACCTACGAGCAGTACTTC. This gives the protein CASSHQTGGTYEQYF. The J gene is TRBJ2-7, the V gene TRBV4-3; the match to TRBD1 covers 9 bases. This CDR3 is built from 15 residues. The germline V gene has CDR1 LGHNA and CDR2 YSLEER. J was trimmed by 2 bases and V by 3 bases; bases with no gene match: 5.

V usage is TRBV9 and J usage is TRBJ2-3; 8 bases are shared with TRBD1. After removal of 0 bases from V and 5 bases from J, the junction contained 8 bases not matched to a gene. Germline loops: CDR1 SGDLS, CDR2 YYNGEE. The CDR3 totals 16 residues. This CDR3 reads CASSVAGGLIGDTQYF. The CDR3 DNA sequence: TGTGCCAGCAGCGTAGCAGGGGGCCTAATTGGAGATACGCAGTATTTT. Combining the CDR3 with reference TRBV9 and TRBJ2-3 gives the whole variable domain DSGVTQTPKHLITATGQRVTLRCSPRSGDLSVYWYQQSLDQGLQFLIQYYNGEERAKGNILERFSAQQFPDLHSELNLSSLELGDSALYFCASSVAGGLIGDTQYFGPGTRLTVL.

The chain joins TRBV9 to TRBJ2-2; the match to TRBD2 covers 11 bases. The CDR3 runs to 17 residues. Trimming took 0 bases from V and 5 from J; bases not matched to a gene: 6. CDR1 is SGDLS and CDR2 is YYNGEE in the germline V gene. The CDR3, as DNA: TGTGCCAGCAGCGTAGAACTAGCGGGGGCTGGGACCGGGGAGCTGTTTTTT. It translates to CASSVELAGAGTGELFF.

The genes are TRBV12-1 and TRBJ2-7. TRBV12-1 is annotated as a pseudogene. There are 16 residues in the CDR3. CDR3 DNA: TGTGCCAGCAGAGGGTCCATTGGAGGGGGCTCCTACGAGCAGTACTTC. Protein: CASRGSIGGGSYEQYF.

The chain combines TRBV18 with TRBJ1-5; the D is unclear. This CDR3 spans 13 amino acids. Germline V lookup: CDR1 KGHSH, CDR2 LQKENI. V was pared by 2 bases and J by 11 bases, with 13 bases between. In DNA form, the CDR3 reads TGTGCCAGCTCACCAACCTACGCCGGGACCCAGCATTTT. It specifies CASSPTYAGTQHF.

The chain recombines TRBV30 with TRBJ2-5; no firm D call. The germline V and J ends were trimmed by 3 bases and 1 base, with 6 bases remaining between them. Germline V gene sequence: CDR1 GTSNPN, CDR2 SVGIG (reference sequence). The CDR3 is made up of 12 amino acids. CDR3 sequence reads: CAWREAQETQYF. The CDR3, as DNA: TGTGCCTGGAGAGAGGCCCAAGAGACCCAGTACTTC. Combining the CDR3 with reference TRBV30 and TRBJ2-5 gives the whole variable domain SQTIHQWPATLVQPVGSPLSLECTVEGTSNPNLYWYRQAAGRGLQLLFYSVGIGQISSEVPQNLSASRPQDRQFILSSKKLLLSDSGFYLCAWREAQETQYFGPGTRLLVL.

The chain employs TRBV6-6 and TRBJ2-1, with TRBD1 as a possible D gene (6 bases). CDR3 size: 14 residues. Trimming cost V 2 bases and J 7 bases, with 12 bases left between them. The germline CDR1 and CDR2 sequences are MNHNY and SVGAGI (reference sequence). The CDR3: CASSYGGTKNEQFF. As DNA, the CDR3 is TGTGCCAGCAGTTACGGTGGGACAAAGAATGAGCAGTTCTTC.

This clone was seen just once. The junction differs from germline at one of its ends, possibly a read error. The V call is TRBV6-1, the J call TRBJ1-1; no definite D call. The germline V gene encodes CDR1 MNHNS and CDR2 SASEGT. The CDR3 sequence is 16 residues long. CDR3 residues: CASREVGRLMNTEAFF. The CDR3 DNA is TGTGCCAGCAGGGAAGTGGGCAGACTAATGAACACTGAAGCTTTCTTT.

This chain connects TRBV28 to TRBJ1-4, with 8 bases matching TRBD1. Germline values: CDR1 MDHEN, CDR2 SYDVKM. Losses at the gene ends were 3 bases for V and 5 bases for J; bases not matched to a gene: 2. There are 14 residues in the CDR3. This chain's CDR3 is CASSLGQVNEKLFF. The CDR3 DNA reads as TGTGCCAGCAGTTTGGGACAGGTCAATGAAAAACTGTTTTTT.

The genes are TRBV6-1 and TRBJ2-2; D might be TRBD2 (7 bases). Germline V gene lookup returns CDR1 MNHNS and CDR2 SASEGT. The CDR3 is made up of 15 amino acids. V lost 4 bases, J lost 5 bases, and 14 bases lay in between. The chain's CDR3 is CASSVRGAGTGELFF. The CDR3 DNA follows: TGTGCCAGCAGTGTCCGGGGGGCAGGGACCGGGGAGCTGTTTTTT.

The chain employs TRBV4-1 and TRBJ2-1; the match to TRBD2 covers 8 bases. The CDR3 runs 17 residues. V gave up 4 bases and J gave up 7 bases; unmatched junction bases: 15. Germline-derived CDR1 and CDR2 are MGHRA and YSYEKL. The CDR3 nucleotides read TGCGCCAGCAGCCCTCAAGTTGTCGGGGGGGCTGGTAATGAGCAGTTCTTC. Its translation: CASSPQVVGGAGNEQFF.

J is TRBJ2-3 and V is TRBV7-2; the D gene is possibly TRBD2 (5 bases). In germline, CDR1 is SGHTA, CDR2 FQGNSA. Trimming left V 3 bases short and J 4 bases short, with 8 bases between. This CDR3 spans 13 amino acids. The DNA for the CDR3 is TGTGCCAGCAGCTTTGGACTGCCAGATACGCAGTATTTT. Protein product: CASSFGLPDTQYF.

The rearrangement uses TRBV15 and TRBJ1-4; D gene unclear. Germline V lookup: CDR1 LNHNV, CDR2 YYDKDF (reference sequence). The V and J ends lost 0 bases and 7 bases respectively, with 6 bases between them. The CDR3 sequence is 13 residues long. CDR3 region: CATSRDLSEKLFF. Here the CDR3 DNA reads TGTGCCACCAGCAGAGATTTAAGTGAAAAACTGTTTTTT.

V gene TRBV5-1 combines with J gene TRBJ2-3, with 7 bases lining up with TRBD2. The ends lost 4 bases at V and 5 bases at J; junction bases unmatched: 10. Germline V gene lookup returns CDR1 SGHRS and CDR2 YFSETQ. The CDR3 sequence is 15 residues long. The CDR3 spells CASSPWRGRRDTQYF. The CDR3 coding sequence is TGCGCCAGCAGCCCGTGGCGGGGGAGACGAGATACGCAGTATTTT. Drawing the rest from reference TRBV5-1 and TRBJ2-3, the complete variable domain is KAGVTQTPRYLIKTRGQQVTLSCSPISGHRSVSWYQQTPGQGLQFLFEYFSETQRNKGNFPGRFSGRQFSNSRSEMNVSTLELGDSALYLCASSPWRGRRDTQYFGPGTRLTVL.

The chain combines TRBV7-2 with TRBJ2-5; the match to TRBD2 covers 8 bases. The trim removed 1 base at V and 5 bases at J, leaving 9 bases unmatched. The V gene's germline CDR1 is SGHTA and CDR2 FQGNSA. CDR3 size: 16 residues. The CDR3 sequence: CASSLGLAGRGETQYF. The CDR3 DNA reads as TGTGCCAGCAGCTTAGGCCTAGCGGGTAGAGGGGAGACCCAGTACTTC.

This clone was recorded once. The V and J genes are TRBV7-2 and TRBJ2-7, with D possibly TRBD1 on 5 matching bases. Trimming took 5 bases from V and 3 from J, leaving 17 bases between them. The germline V gene has CDR1 SGHTA and CDR2 FQGNSA. The CDR3 has 15 amino acids. The DNA for the CDR3 is TGTGCCAGCAGCCCCAGCAGGGATCTAATCTACGAGCAGTACTTC. Its translation is CASSPSRDLIYEQYF. Based on the CDR3 plus reference TRBV7-2 and TRBJ2-7, the full variable domain is GAGVSQSPSNKVTEKGKDVELRCDPISGHTALYWYRQSLGQGLEFLIYFQGNSAPDKSGLPSDRFSAERTGGSVSTLTIQRTQQEDSAVYLCASSPSRDLIYEQYFGPGTRLTVT.

The V call is TRBV11-3, the J call TRBJ2-3; tentative D call: TRBD1 (6 bases). With 1 base removed from V and 5 bases from J, the gap between germline ends came to 19 bases. Per germline, CDR1 SGHNT and CDR2 YENEEA. The CDR3 consists of 17 residues. CDR3 nucleotide sequence: TGTGCCAGCAGCTTAGGCAAGTTGGGGGCCGGACGAGATACGCAGTATTTT. It encodes CASSLGKLGAGRDTQYF.

The table lists this clone with a few counts. One end of the junction fails to match germline, which may point to a read error. The rearrangement links TRBV14 to TRBJ2-7, with no clear D. The CDR3 is 15 residues long. CDR1 and CDR2 (germline): SGHDN, FVKESK. The CDR3: CASSKERSLSYEQYF. In DNA, the CDR3 is TGTGCCAGCAGCAAAGAGAGGAGCCTCTCCTACGAGCAGTACTTC.